The 29 T cell receptor beta chains given below trace back to one sample, sequenced in a study of beta chain features in type 1 diabetes. Expressed TCRB transcripts were sequenced, since all the RNA that had been isolated was reverse transcribed. Assay: immunoSEQ multiplex PCR; the TCRdb copy retains only in-frame clones and omits some. Among under 300,000 clones, roughly 8% were seen once, and the ten largest hold approximately 1%. The sample was central memory CD4+ T cells from blood. Receptor source: a woman between 18 and 29 years old in good health.

This clone appeared a few times. The chain joins TRBV7-2 to TRBJ1-5; TRBD1 is a possible D gene (5 bases). Germline V gives CDR1 SGHTA, CDR2 FQGNSA. V lost 5 bases and J 7 bases, leaving 12 bases between the germline ends. CDR3 size: 13 residues. CDR3 residues: CASSLRDEQPQHF. The CDR3 DNA sequence: TGTGCCAGCAGCCTAAGGGACGAACAGCCCCAGCATTTT.

This clone appeared a few times. CDR3 in amino acids: CATSRHTGGQPQHF. CDR3 DNA sequence: TGTGCCACCAGCAGACACACAGGGGGACAGCCCCAGCATTTT. The chain couples TRBV15 to TRBJ1-5, with TRBD1 matching over 8 bases. Germline CDR1 reads LNHNV; CDR2 reads YYDKDF (reference sequence). J lost 7 bases, V lost 2 bases, and 4 bases had no gene match. The CDR3 totals 14 residues.

This clone was detected only a few times. The genes are TRBV12-5 and TRBJ2-1; D remains unclear. V was cut by 0 bases and J by 13 bases, with 13 bases left in between. Germline loops: CDR1 LGHNT, CDR2 FRNRAP. CDR3 length equals 13 residues. The CDR3 sequence is CASGLVGSSLQFF. DNA for the CDR3: TGTGCTAGTGGTTTGGTTGGCAGCTCATTACAGTTCTTC.

The gene calls are TRBV18 and TRBJ1-1, with 7 bases matching TRBD1. Germline CDR1 KGHSH, CDR2 LQKENI. Trimming removed 5 bases from V and 1 base from J; junction bases left unmatched: 13. There are 17 residues in the CDR3. In DNA, the CDR3 is TGTGCCAGCTCAACAACAAACCAGGGGGGAGGGAACACTGAAGCTTTCTTT. This gives the protein CASSTTNQGGGNTEAFF.

The chain is built from TRBV29-1 and TRBJ2-1; D gene uncertain. The V end was cut by 4 bases, the J end by 0 bases, with 10 bases between. This CDR3 has 14 residues. CDR1 is SQVTM and CDR2 is ANQGSEA in the germline V gene. CDR3 amino acids: CSVAQLSSYNEQFF. CDR3 nucleotide sequence: TGCAGCGTTGCTCAGCTTAGCTCCTACAATGAGCAGTTCTTC.

The chain's CDR3 is CASSSGRGVETQYF. In DNA, the CDR3 is TGTGCCAGCAGCTCCGGGCGGGGCGTAGAGACCCAGTACTTC. The V gene is TRBV7-3, the J gene TRBJ2-5; tentative D call: TRBD2 (6 bases). Germline CDR1 is SGHTA and CDR2 is FQGTGA. V lost 4 bases and J lost 4, with 13 bases in between. CDR3 size: 14 residues.

This chain uses TRBV5-1 with TRBJ1-2; D remains unclear. The CDR3 totals 15 residues. CDR1 is SGHRS and CDR2 is YFSETQ in the germline V gene. Trimming pared 0 bases from V and 3 bases from J, leaving 12 bases between. CDR3 in DNA: TGCGCCAGCAGCTTGGGGGCCAATATTGACTATGGCTACACCTTC. Protein product: CASSLGANIDYGYTF.

The CDR3 sequence is CASSPIFRAGGELFF. CDR3 coding DNA: TGTGCCAGCAGCCCCATCTTTAGGGCAGGCGGGGAGCTGTTTTTT. The chain links TRBV7-9 to TRBJ2-2; D call uncertain. Trimming took 5 bases from V and 7 from J, leaving 17 bases between them. Germline V CDR1 and CDR2: SEHNR, FQNEAQ (reference sequence). The CDR3 covers 15 residues.

This clone was seen only a few times. V usage is TRBV11-2 and J usage is TRBJ2-5; D unresolved. Between the trimmed V and J ends, which lost 0 bases and 5 bases, there was a span of 7 bases. This CDR3 spans 13 amino acids. CDR1 SGHAT and CDR2 FQNNGV come from the germline V gene. Here the CDR3 DNA reads TGTGCCAGCAGCTTAGAGCCCGCCGAGACCCAGTACTTC. Translated: CASSLEPAETQYF.

This clone appeared many times. The genes are TRBV28 and TRBJ1-2, with 8 bases identical to TRBD1. Germline lookup yields CDR1 MDHEN and CDR2 SYDVKM. After removal of 2 bases from V and 8 bases from J, the junction contained 10 bases not matched to a gene. This CDR3 comprises 15 residues. The CDR3 loop is CASSLRPGGAGGYTF. As DNA, the CDR3 is TGTGCCAGCAGTTTAAGGCCAGGGGGCGCGGGCGGCTACACCTTC.

This clone was observed a few times. The chain is built from TRBV5-1 and TRBJ2-7; D is ambiguous. Per germline, CDR1 SGHRS and CDR2 YFSETQ. V lost 4 bases, J lost 1 base, and 12 bases lay in between. This CDR3 comprises 14 residues. The CDR3 is CASSLRTDSYEQYF. The CDR3 region has the DNA TGCGCCAGCAGCCTCCGGACGGATTCCTACGAGCAGTACTTC.

This clone was recorded a few times. V gene TRBV11-3 combines with J gene TRBJ2-7, with D possibly being TRBD1 or TRBD2 (5 bases each). V lost 4 bases and J lost 3, with 16 bases in between. Looked up from germline, CDR1 is SGHNT and CDR2 is YENEEA. This CDR3 is 15 amino acids long. Here the CDR3 reads CASSSKLDSYYEQYF. The CDR3 region has the DNA TGTGCCAGCAGCTCAAAACTAGACAGTTACTACGAGCAGTACTTC.

In this sample, this clone turned up a few times. The rearrangement joins TRBV7-2 to TRBJ2-2; the D is unclear. The germline V gene has CDR1 SGHTA and CDR2 FQGNSA. The ends were cut back, 3 bases at V and 4 bases at J, with 6 bases in the middle. CDR3 length: 13 amino acids. The DNA for the CDR3 is TGTGCCAGCAGCTTCACGGGCACCGGGGAGCTGTTTTTT. Translated: CASSFTGTGELFF.

There are a few counts of this clone. The rearrangement uses TRBV5-1 and TRBJ1-5; 7 bases fit TRBD1. The junction had 8 bases not matched to a gene; V was cut back by 4 bases and J by 4 bases. CDR1 is SGHRS and CDR2 is YFSETQ in the germline V gene. This CDR3 is 15 amino acids long. As DNA, the CDR3 is TGCGCCAGCAGCCTGGGACAGAGCCCTAATCAGCCCCAGCATTTT. Its protein is CASSLGQSPNQPQHF.

This sequence joins TRBV7-9 and TRBJ1-4; a possible D gene is TRBD1 (5 bases). Trimming removed 1 base from V and 8 bases from J, with 8 bases in between. The CDR3 runs to 13 residues. Germline V gene sequence: CDR1 SEHNR, CDR2 FQNEAQ (reference sequence). This CDR3 is CASSLGGNEKLFF. In DNA form, the CDR3 reads TGTGCCAGCAGCTTAGGGGGGAACGAAAAACTGTTTTTT.

A few counts support this clone. The chain is built from TRBV7-3 and TRBJ2-1; a possible D gene is TRBD2 (6 bases). CDR3 length equals 15 residues. Germline CDR1 SGHTA, CDR2 FQGTGA. Trimming left V 2 bases short and J 12 bases short, with 20 bases between. The CDR3 sequence is CASSLQRDSFGGQFF. The CDR3 nucleotides read TGTGCCAGCAGCTTACAACGGGACTCCTTCGGGGGGCAGTTCTTC.

In the case of this clone: This same CDR3 is encoded by further DNA sequences in the sample. The CDR3 region has the DNA TGTGCCAGCAGCCTACAGGGGAGGAACACTGAAGCTTTCTTT. Its protein is CASSLQGRNTEAFF. This chain uses TRBV27 with TRBJ1-1; 7 bases map to TRBD1. Germline CDR1 is MNHEY and CDR2 is SMNVEV (reference sequence). CDR3 length equals 14 residues. The trim removed 6 bases at V and 1 base at J, leaving 5 bases unmatched.

This clone was recorded at least ten times. The rearrangement uses TRBV7-2 and TRBJ1-1, with D possibly TRBD1 on 5 matching bases. This CDR3 is built from 14 residues. From germline, CDR1 is SGHTA and CDR2 FQGNSA. Deletions cut 3 bases from V and 2 bases from J, with 10 bases between. The chain's CDR3 is CASSFDSSNTEAFF. DNA of the CDR3: TGTGCCAGCAGCTTCGACAGTTCAAACACTGAAGCTTTCTTT.

The V and J genes are TRBV7-3 and TRBJ1-1; maybe TRBD1 (5 bases). Deletions cut 7 bases from V and 7 bases from J, with 13 bases between. This CDR3 has 12 amino acids. Germline assignment: CDR1 SGHTA and CDR2 FQGTGA. The CDR3 protein is CASIGAKGEAFF. Here the CDR3 DNA reads TGTGCCAGCATAGGGGCGAAAGGTGAAGCTTTCTTT.

This clone turned up a few times. The chain joins TRBV7-9 to TRBJ2-7, with D unclear. The CDR3 has 12 amino acids. The germline gives CDR1 SEHNR, CDR2 FQNEAQ (reference sequence). V lost 5 bases and J 4 bases, leaving 9 bases between the germline ends. The CDR3 here is CASSRQEYEQYF. In nucleotides, the CDR3 is TGTGCCAGCAGCCGTCAGGAATACGAGCAGTACTTC.

The V and J genes are TRBV5-6 and TRBJ2-7, with 7 bases identical to TRBD1. The CDR3 has 14 amino acids. V was pared by 0 bases and J by 5 bases, with 5 bases of the junction left unmatched. Looked up from germline, CDR1 is SGHDT and CDR2 is YYEEEE. In DNA, the CDR3 is TGTGCCAGCAGCTTGGGGCAGGGGGTACACGAGCAGTACTTC. This translates into CASSLGQGVHEQYF. The variable domain in full, completed from reference TRBV5-6 and TRBJ2-7, reads DAGVTQSPTHLIKTRGQQVTLRCSPKSGHDTVSWYQQALGQGPQFIFQYYEEEERQRGNFPDRFSGHQFPNYSSELNVNALLLGDSALYLCASSLGQGVHEQYFGPGTRLTVT.

This clone was found a few times. The chain combines TRBV2 with TRBJ1-2; D possibly corresponds to TRBD1 (6 bases). The V end was cut by 1 base, the J end by 8 bases, with 14 bases between. The germline CDR1 and CDR2 sequences are SNHLY and FYNNEI. This CDR3 has 14 amino acids. For the CDR3, the DNA is TGTGCCAGCAGTGAAGAACAGGGCTCTGCGGGCTACACCTTC. It specifies CASSEEQGSAGYTF.

This clone has a handful of counts. Additional DNA sequences in this sample encode the identical CDR3. The chain is built from TRBV7-9 and TRBJ2-2; no reliable D call. This CDR3 spans 14 amino acids. The V gene lost 0 bases and the J gene lost 1 base, with 3 bases spanning the gap. The germline CDR1 and CDR2 sequences are SEHNR and FQNEAQ (reference sequence). The CDR3 protein is CASSLAGNTGELFF. CDR3 DNA: TGTGCCAGCAGCTTAGCTGGGAACACCGGGGAGCTGTTTTTT. The full variable domain, in which reference TRBV7-9 and TRBJ2-2 provide the parts outside the CDR3, is DTGVSQNPRHKITKRGQNVTFRCDPISEHNRLYWYRQTLGQGPEFLTYFQNEAQLEKSRLLSDRFSAERPKGSFSTLEIQRTEQGDSAMYLCASSLAGNTGELFFGEGSRLTVL.

This clone was observed a handful of times. The chain joins TRBV28 to TRBJ1-6; 10 bases fit TRBD1. The CDR3 consists of 14 residues. Per the germline V gene, CDR1 is MDHEN and CDR2 is SYDVKM. Trimming cost V 4 bases and J 10 bases; bases outside gene matches: 4. This CDR3 is CASSSGTGVSPLHF. CDR3 bases: TGTGCCAGCAGTTCCGGGACAGGGGTATCACCCCTCCACTTT.

This clone was counted at least ten times. The chain combines TRBV7-2 with TRBJ2-1, with 8 positions matching TRBD2. CDR1 is SGHTA, CDR2 FQGNSA, per germline. Trimming took 4 bases from V and 3 from J; bases not matched to a gene: 2. The CDR3 has 14 amino acids. The CDR3 DNA reads as TGTGCCAGCAGCTCCCGGGGGGGCTACAATGAGCAGTTCTTC. It is translated as CASSSRGGYNEQFF.

This clone was seen more than once but under ten times. The V gene is TRBV6-6, the J gene TRBJ1-5, with a possible D match to TRBD1 (5 bases). CDR1 MNHNY and CDR2 SVGAGI come from the germline V gene (reference sequence). The CDR3 sequence is 14 residues long. Trimming pared 2 bases from V and 6 bases from J, leaving 11 bases between. CDR3: CASSYGGGSQPQHF. For the CDR3, the DNA is TGTGCCAGCAGTTACGGGGGGGGTAGTCAGCCCCAGCATTTT.

The V call is TRBV28, the J call TRBJ2-7; maybe TRBD1 (5 bases). Germline V gene lookup returns CDR1 MDHEN and CDR2 SYDVKM. Trimming removed 5 bases from V and 9 bases from J, with 17 bases in between. The CDR3 totals 13 residues. CDR3 residues: CASSTGTLKGQYV. CDR3 in DNA: TGTGCCAGCAGTACAGGAACCCTAAAGGGGCAGTACGTC.

The CDR3 loop reads CASSPIRRESGADTQYF. The CDR3 DNA sequence: TGTGCCAGCTCACCAATTAGGAGGGAATCGGGAGCAGATACGCAGTATTTT. This chain links TRBV18 with TRBJ2-3, with a possible D match to TRBD2 (6 bases). The CDR3 is 17 residues long. CDR1 is KGHSH, CDR2 LQKENI, per germline. Trimming cost V 2 bases and J 4 bases, with 19 bases left between them.

This clone has just a few counts. This sequence joins TRBV14 and TRBJ1-6, with a weak D call TRBD1 (6 bases). The CDR3 length is 15 residues. Between the trimmed V and J ends, which lost 1 base and 8 bases, there was a span of 12 bases. Germline V lookup: CDR1 SGHDN, CDR2 FVKESK. In nucleotides, the CDR3 is TGTGCCAGCAGCCAAGGGAGGACAGCTTATTCACCCCTCCACTTT. It yields the protein CASSQGRTAYSPLHF.